This T cell receptor beta chain was retrieved from a study of PD-1 blockade in classical Hodgkin lymphoma. All patients relapsed after autologous stem cell transplantation, and brentuximab vedotin exposure varied. The method was immunoSEQ multiplex PCR; TCRdb's version includes in-frame clones alone and lacks a portion of them. The table records tens of thousands of clones, more than 80% of them present only once. After removal of 4 bases from V and 2 bases from J, the junction contained 4 bases not matched to a gene. Germline CDR1 and CDR2: WSHSY and SAAADI. The CDR3 runs to 14 residues. This receptor was identified in a human donor with classical Hodgkin lymphoma. The sample here was peripheral blood mononuclear cells (PBMCs), taken at baseline. The chain combines TRBV10-2 with TRBJ2-7; 8 positions match TRBD1. The CDR3 region is CASSASRGPYEQYF. The CDR3 DNA reads as TGCGCCAGCAGTGCGAGCAGGGGGCCCTACGAGCAGTACTTC.